A single sample is the source of the 7 T cell receptor beta chains below, sequenced in a study of somatic mutations in cytotoxic T cells in rheumatoid arthritis (dated by TCRdb to the late 2010s). The library was obtained by the immunoSEQ multiplex PCR assay. This is the immuneACCESS table as TCRdb keeps it, with only in-frame sequences that have V and J called. A part of the clones is gone; compared with another copy, unresolved V genes explain less than half, and the rest is unexplained. This sample is represented by about 7,100 clones; around 90% of them were singletons. Jointly, the top ten make up under 20% of the sample. The sample taken for sequencing was CD8+ T cells sorted from blood. These receptors were obtained from a man between 35 and 55 years old with rheumatoid arthritis.

J is TRBJ2-7 and V is TRBV28; 9 positions agree with TRBD2. V shed 3 bases, J shed 3 bases, and the junction held 6 bases outside the gene matches. Germline V gene lookup returns CDR1 MDHEN and CDR2 SYDVKM. The CDR3 contains 15 residues. The CDR3 region has the DNA TGTGCCAGCAGTTTTCGGGGCGGGGGGGACTACGAGCAGTACGTC. It specifies CASSFRGGGDYEQYV.

The chain uses TRBV7-8 and TRBJ2-5, with 15 bases matching TRBD2. Trimming removed 4 bases from V and 1 base from J; junction bases left unmatched: 7. Germline V CDR1 and CDR2: SGHVS, FQNEAQ. The CDR3 is 18 residues long. The CDR3 coding sequence is TGTGCCAGCAGCTATGGACTAGCGGGGGGGGGACGCCAAGAGACCCAGTACTTC. It specifies CASSYGLAGGGRQETQYF. Full variable domain (outside the CDR3, taken from reference TRBV7-8 and TRBJ2-5): GAGVSQSPRYKVAKRGQDVALRCDPISGHVSLFWYQQALGQGPEFLTYFQNEAQLDKSGLPSDRFFAERPEGSVSTLKIQRTQQEDSAVYLCASSYGLAGGGRQETQYFGPGTRLLVL.

The chain employs TRBV28 and TRBJ1-1, with D perhaps matching TRBD1 (6 bases). The length of the CDR3 is 14 residues. Germline loops: CDR1 MDHEN, CDR2 SYDVKM. V gave up 6 bases and J gave up 3 bases, with 14 bases separating them. CDR3 residues: CASSNTGFYTEAFF. For the CDR3, the DNA is TGTGCCAGCAGCAACACAGGGTTTTACACTGAAGCTTTCTTT.

The chain has TRBV28 and TRBJ1-2; D is undetermined. The CDR3 runs 13 residues. V was pared by 5 bases and J by 4 bases, with 11 bases between. From germline, CDR1 is MDHEN and CDR2 SYDVKM. CDR3 DNA sequence: TGTGCCAGCAGTCTAGGAGCCCGCTATGGCTACACCTTC. The encoded protein is CASSLGARYGYTF.

The V gene is TRBV7-8, the J gene TRBJ2-7; TRBD1 agrees at 10 bases. Germline lookup yields CDR1 SGHVS and CDR2 FQNEAQ. The trim removed 5 bases at V and 2 bases at J, leaving 3 bases unmatched. The CDR3 covers 14 residues. CDR3 sequence (DNA): TGTGCCAGCAGCCGAGGGACAGGGGCCTACGAGCAGTACTTC. It is translated as CASSRGTGAYEQYF.

The chain uses TRBV5-1 and TRBJ2-7, with 9 positions matching TRBD1. The ends lost 3 bases at V and 4 bases at J; junction bases unmatched: 8. CDR3 length: 15 residues. Germline values: CDR1 SGHRS, CDR2 YFSETQ. CDR3 nucleotide sequence: TGCGCCAGCAGCTCCGGGACAGGGAGTAAGTACGAGCAGTACTTC. This gives the protein CASSSGTGSKYEQYF.

This clone has just a few counts. The gene calls are TRBV6-4 and TRBJ2-7, with D possibly matching TRBD1 (5 bases). This CDR3 is 14 amino acids long. CDR1 is MRHNA and CDR2 is SNTAGT in the germline V gene. Trimming cost V 5 bases and J 3 bases, with 14 bases left between them. The CDR3 protein is CASSLGPQGYEQYF. The DNA of the CDR3 is TGTGCCAGCAGTTTAGGACCGCAGGGCTACGAGCAGTACTTC.